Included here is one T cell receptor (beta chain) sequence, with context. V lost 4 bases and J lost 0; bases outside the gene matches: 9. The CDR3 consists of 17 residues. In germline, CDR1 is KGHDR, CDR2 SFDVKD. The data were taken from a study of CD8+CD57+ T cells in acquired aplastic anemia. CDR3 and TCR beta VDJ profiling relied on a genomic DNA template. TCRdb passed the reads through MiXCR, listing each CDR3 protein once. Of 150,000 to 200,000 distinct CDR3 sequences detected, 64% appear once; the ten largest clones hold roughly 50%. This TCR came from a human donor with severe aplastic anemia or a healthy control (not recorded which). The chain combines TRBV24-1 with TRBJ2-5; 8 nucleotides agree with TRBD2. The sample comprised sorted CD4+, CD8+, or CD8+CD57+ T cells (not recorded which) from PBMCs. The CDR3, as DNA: TGTGCCACCAGTGACGTGATTAGCGGGAATAACCAAGAGACCCAGTACTTC. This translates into CATSDVISGNNQETQYF.